This T cell receptor (beta chain) came from a study of T cell repertoires in cytomegalovirus infection. This clonotype was seen ten or more times. The junction had 4 bases not matched to a gene; V was cut back by 5 bases and J by 5 bases. From germline, CDR1 is SGHVS and CDR2 FQNEAQ. The CDR3 extends over 14 amino acids. Each CDR3 protein gets one entry after TCRdb re-called the reads with MiXCR. The repertoire has approximately 500,000 distinct CDR3 sequences, approximately 16% of them found once; the top ten carry under 30%. The receptor was derived from a human donor in good health (CMV status not recorded). Some clones in this sample may be carry-over from other donors' samples. V is TRBV7-8 and J is TRBJ2-5; 11 bases map to TRBD1. The sequenced material came from CD8+ T cells from PBMCs. CDR3 residues: CASSRTGGRETQYF. The CDR3 DNA sequence: TGTGCCAGCAGCCGGACAGGGGGCAGGGAGACCCAGTACTTC.